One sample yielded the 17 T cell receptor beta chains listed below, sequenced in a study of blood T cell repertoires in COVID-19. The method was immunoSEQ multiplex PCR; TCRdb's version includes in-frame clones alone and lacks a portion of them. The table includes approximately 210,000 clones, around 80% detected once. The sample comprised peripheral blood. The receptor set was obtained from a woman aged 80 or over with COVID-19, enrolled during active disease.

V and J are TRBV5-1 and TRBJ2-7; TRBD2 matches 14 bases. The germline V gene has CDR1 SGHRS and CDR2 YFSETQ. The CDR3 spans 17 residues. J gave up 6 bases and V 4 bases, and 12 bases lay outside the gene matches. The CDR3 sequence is CASSPGTSGSLLGEQYF. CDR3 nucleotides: TGCGCCAGCAGCCCGGGGACTAGCGGGAGCCTCCTTGGCGAGCAGTACTTC. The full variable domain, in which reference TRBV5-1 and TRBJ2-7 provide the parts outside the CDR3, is KAGVTQTPRYLIKTRGQQVTLSCSPISGHRSVSWYQQTPGQGLQFLFEYFSETQRNKGNFPGRFSGRQFSNSRSEMNVSTLELGDSALYLCASSPGTSGSLLGEQYFGPGTRLTVT.

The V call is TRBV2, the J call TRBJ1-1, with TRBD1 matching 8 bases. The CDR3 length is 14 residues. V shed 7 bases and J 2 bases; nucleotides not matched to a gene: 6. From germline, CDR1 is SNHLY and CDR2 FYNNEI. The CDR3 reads CASKGQVTNTEAFF. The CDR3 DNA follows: TGTGCCAGCAAGGGACAGGTGACAAACACTGAAGCTTTCTTT.

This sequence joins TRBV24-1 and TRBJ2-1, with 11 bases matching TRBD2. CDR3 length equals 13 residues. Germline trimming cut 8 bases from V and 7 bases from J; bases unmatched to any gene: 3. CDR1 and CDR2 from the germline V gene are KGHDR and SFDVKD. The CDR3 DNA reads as TGTGCCACCAACCCTAGCGGGAGGAATGAGCAGTTCTTC. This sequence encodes CATNPSGRNEQFF.

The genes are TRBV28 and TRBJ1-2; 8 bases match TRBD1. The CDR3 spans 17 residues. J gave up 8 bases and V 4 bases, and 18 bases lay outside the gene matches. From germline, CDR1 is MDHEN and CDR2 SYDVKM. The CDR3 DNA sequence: TGTGCCAGCAGTTCACAATCCCTTATGGACAGGGACGGAGGCTACACCTTC. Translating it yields CASSSQSLMDRDGGYTF.

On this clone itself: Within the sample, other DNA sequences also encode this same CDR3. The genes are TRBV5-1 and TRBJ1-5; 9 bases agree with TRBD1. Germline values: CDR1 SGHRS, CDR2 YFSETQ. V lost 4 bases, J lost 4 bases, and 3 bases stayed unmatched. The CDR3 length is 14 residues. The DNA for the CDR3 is TGCGCCAGCAGCCCCGGGACAGGGAATCAGCCCCAGCATTTT. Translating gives CASSPGTGNQPQHF.

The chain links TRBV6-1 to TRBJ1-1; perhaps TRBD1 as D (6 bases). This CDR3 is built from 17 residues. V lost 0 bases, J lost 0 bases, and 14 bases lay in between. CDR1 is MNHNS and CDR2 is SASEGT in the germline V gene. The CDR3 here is CASSEATTGLLNTEAFF. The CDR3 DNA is TGTGCCAGCAGTGAAGCGACTACAGGGTTATTGAACACTGAAGCTTTCTTT.

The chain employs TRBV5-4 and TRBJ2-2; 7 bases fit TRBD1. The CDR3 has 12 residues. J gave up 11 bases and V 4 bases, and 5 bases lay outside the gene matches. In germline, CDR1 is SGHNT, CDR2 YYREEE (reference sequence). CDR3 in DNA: TGTGCCAGCAGCGTTACAGGGGACGAGCTGTTTTTT. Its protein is CASSVTGDELFF.

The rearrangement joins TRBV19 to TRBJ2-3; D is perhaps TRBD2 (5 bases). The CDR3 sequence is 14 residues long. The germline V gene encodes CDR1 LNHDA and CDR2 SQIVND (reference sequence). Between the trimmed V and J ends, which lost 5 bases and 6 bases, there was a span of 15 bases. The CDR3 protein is CASSQIRESDTQYF. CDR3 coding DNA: TGTGCCAGTAGTCAGATAAGGGAGTCCGATACGCAGTATTTT.

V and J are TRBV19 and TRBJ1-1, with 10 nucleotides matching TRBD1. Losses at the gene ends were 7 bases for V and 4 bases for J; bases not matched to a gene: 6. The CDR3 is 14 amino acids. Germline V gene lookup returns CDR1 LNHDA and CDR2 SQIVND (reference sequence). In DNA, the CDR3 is TGTGCCAGTACCGTCAGGACAGGGGGCACTGAAGCTTTCTTT. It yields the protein CASTVRTGGTEAFF.

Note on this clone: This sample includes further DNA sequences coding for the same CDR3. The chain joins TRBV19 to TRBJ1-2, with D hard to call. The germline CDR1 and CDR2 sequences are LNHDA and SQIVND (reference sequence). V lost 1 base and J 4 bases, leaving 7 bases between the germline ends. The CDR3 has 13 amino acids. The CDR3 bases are TGTGCCAGTAGTATAGGGGCTGGCTATGGCTACACCTTC. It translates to CASSIGAGYGYTF.

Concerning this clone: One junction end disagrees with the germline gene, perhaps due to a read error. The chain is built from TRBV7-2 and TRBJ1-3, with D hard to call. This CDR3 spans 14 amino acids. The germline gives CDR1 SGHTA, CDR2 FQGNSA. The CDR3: CASSIAPRVNTIYF. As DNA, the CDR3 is TGTGCCAGCAGCATAGCCCCGCGAGTAAACACCATATATTTT. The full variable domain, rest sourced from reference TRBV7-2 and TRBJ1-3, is GAGVSQSPSNKVTEKGKDVELRCDPISGHTALYWYRQSLGQGLEFLIYFQGNSAPDKSGLPSDRFSAERTGGSVSTLTIQRTQQEDSAVYLCASSIAPRVNTIYFGEGSWLTVV.

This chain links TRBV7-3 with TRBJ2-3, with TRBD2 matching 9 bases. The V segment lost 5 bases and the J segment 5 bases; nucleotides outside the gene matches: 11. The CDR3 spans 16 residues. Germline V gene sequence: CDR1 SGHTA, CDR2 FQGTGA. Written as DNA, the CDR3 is TGTGCCAGCAGCCCCCTCAGGCGGGGGGGATTAGATACGCAGTATTTT. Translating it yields CASSPLRRGGLDTQYF.

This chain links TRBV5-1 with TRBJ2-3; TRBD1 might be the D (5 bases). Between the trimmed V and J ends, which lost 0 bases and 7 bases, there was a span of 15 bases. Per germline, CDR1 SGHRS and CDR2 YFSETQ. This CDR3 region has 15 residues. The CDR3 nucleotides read TGCGCCAGCAGCTTGGATGGGGCCCTCGCGAATACGCAGTATTTT. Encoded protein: CASSLDGALANTQYF. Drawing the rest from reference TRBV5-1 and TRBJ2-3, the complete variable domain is KAGVTQTPRYLIKTRGQQVTLSCSPISGHRSVSWYQQTPGQGLQFLFEYFSETQRNKGNFPGRFSGRQFSNSRSEMNVSTLELGDSALYLCASSLDGALANTQYFGPGTRLTVL.

The CDR3 nucleotides are TGTGCCAGCAGCTTGGGGGGGGTTAGCAATCAGCCCCAGCATTTT. Protein sequence: CASSLGGVSNQPQHF. The chain joins TRBV7-9 to TRBJ1-5; D possibly corresponds to TRBD1 (5 bases). With 3 bases removed from V and 0 bases from J, the gap between germline ends came to 9 bases. In germline, CDR1 is SEHNR, CDR2 FQNEAQ (reference sequence). The CDR3 length is 15 residues.

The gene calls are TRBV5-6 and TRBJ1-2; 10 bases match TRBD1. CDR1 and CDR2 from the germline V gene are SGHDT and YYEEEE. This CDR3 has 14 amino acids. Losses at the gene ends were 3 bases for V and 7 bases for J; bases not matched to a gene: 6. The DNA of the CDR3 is TGTGCCAGCAGCTGGAGACAGGGGGCGCGTGGCTACACCTTC. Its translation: CASSWRQGARGYTF.

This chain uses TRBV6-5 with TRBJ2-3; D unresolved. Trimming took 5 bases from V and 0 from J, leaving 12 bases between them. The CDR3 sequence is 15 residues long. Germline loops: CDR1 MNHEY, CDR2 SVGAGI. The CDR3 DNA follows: TGTGCCAGCAGTCGCACTCGTGCTAGCACAGATACGCAGTATTTT. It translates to CASSRTRASTDTQYF.

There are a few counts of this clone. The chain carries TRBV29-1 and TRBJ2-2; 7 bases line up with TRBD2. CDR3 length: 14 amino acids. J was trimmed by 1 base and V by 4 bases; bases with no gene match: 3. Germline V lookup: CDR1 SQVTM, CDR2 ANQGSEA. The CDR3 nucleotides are TGCAGCGTTGGGGGACTACTGAACACCGGGGAGCTGTTTTTT. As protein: CSVGGLLNTGELFF.